A selection of T cell receptor beta chains follows, all from one sample in a study of T cells in severe cutaneous drug reactions. No DNA is given; TCRdb re-called the multiplex PCR reads and lists each CDR3 protein once. This listing includes just over 20,000 distinct CDR3 sequences. Sequences were obtained from PBMCs. The receptors were sampled from a human donor with toxic epidermal necrolysis, a severe cutaneous drug reaction. Each CDR3 is given with its conserved first and last residue. The size entry is marked missing in some rows and otherwise reads once, few, many or a size class.

j_call: TRBJ1-1; v_call: TRBV10-3; clone_size: .; cdr3_aa: CASQGLNTEAFF
j_call: TRBJ2-7; v_call: TRBV30; clone_size: medium-sized; cdr3_aa: CAWSGGGSSEQYF
j_call: TRBJ1-1; v_call: TRBV7-6; clone_size: .; cdr3_aa: CASSLRPWNTEAFF
j_call: TRBJ2-5; v_call: TRBV9; clone_size: .; cdr3_aa: CASSGADSEETQYF
j_call: TRBJ2-1; v_call: TRBV5-8; clone_size: medium-sized; cdr3_aa: CASKVDSPAGEQFF
j_call: TRBJ2-7; v_call: TRBV25-1; clone_size: .; cdr3_aa: CASSGQRELDEQYF
j_call: TRBJ2-7; v_call: TRBV29-1; clone_size: .; cdr3_aa: CSVLRGGMGREQYF
j_call: TRBJ2-1; v_call: TRBV6-1; clone_size: medium-sized; cdr3_aa: CASSPTGTSFYNEQFF
j_call: TRBJ2-1; v_call: TRBV20-1; clone_size: .; cdr3_aa: CSARDLAEDNEQFF
j_call: TRBJ2-1; v_call: TRBV12-3/TRBV12-4; clone_size: .; cdr3_aa: CASSTEGLGSYNEQFF
j_call: TRBJ2-7; v_call: TRBV28; clone_size: .; cdr3_aa: CASSFPIAGTGYSYEQYF
j_call: TRBJ2-5; v_call: TRBV18; clone_size: .; cdr3_aa: CASSPGTEETQYF
j_call: TRBJ1-2; v_call: TRBV20-1; clone_size: .; cdr3_aa: CSAMRPAGGYTF
j_call: TRBJ2-1; v_call: TRBV7-9; clone_size: .; cdr3_aa: CASSSTDAYNEQFF
j_call: TRBJ2-5; v_call: TRBV18; clone_size: .; cdr3_aa: CASSPATQGAQYF
j_call: TRBJ2-7; v_call: TRBV10-3; clone_size: .; cdr3_aa: CAISVTPEVGNEQYF
j_call: TRBJ1-5; v_call: TRBV20-1; clone_size: .; cdr3_aa: CSARAGARQPQHF
j_call: TRBJ1-2; v_call: TRBV28; clone_size: .; cdr3_aa: CASSFGGGRYGYTF
j_call: TRBJ2-2; v_call: TRBV10-3; clone_size: .; cdr3_aa: CAISEYGGRADTGELFF
j_call: TRBJ1-2; v_call: TRBV11-2; clone_size: .; cdr3_aa: CASSVTGPSYGYTF
j_call: TRBJ2-1; v_call: TRBV20-1; clone_size: .; cdr3_aa: CSARAPLAGVGDEQFF
j_call: TRBJ2-7; v_call: TRBV7-2; clone_size: .; cdr3_aa: CASSVGLAPYEQYF
j_call: TRBJ2-2; v_call: TRBV5-1; clone_size: .; cdr3_aa: CASSLPSGTSGTGELFF
j_call: TRBJ2-3; v_call: TRBV9; clone_size: .; cdr3_aa: CASSVDLFADTQYF
j_call: TRBJ1-2; v_call: TRBV29-1; clone_size: .; cdr3_aa: CSGGTVYGYTF
j_call: TRBJ2-1; v_call: TRBV20-1; clone_size: .; cdr3_aa: CSAPETSGYNEQFF
j_call: TRBJ1-5; v_call: TRBV19; clone_size: .; cdr3_aa: CASSILGGQPQHF
j_call: TRBJ2-1; v_call: TRBV27; clone_size: .; cdr3_aa: CASTPFLRAGYNEQFF
j_call: TRBJ2-7; v_call: TRBV4-1; clone_size: .; cdr3_aa: CASSQGWTSGSSYEQYF
j_call: TRBJ2-7; v_call: TRBV20-1; clone_size: .; cdr3_aa: CSARDSKTSGTGGSYEQYF
j_call: TRBJ2-1; v_call: TRBV15; clone_size: .; cdr3_aa: CATSRAGTSGGYNEQFF
j_call: TRBJ2-4; v_call: TRBV13; clone_size: .; cdr3_aa: CASSLAFKPRLKNIQYF
j_call: TRBJ2-7; v_call: TRBV18; clone_size: .; cdr3_aa: CASSPPGTGSYEQYF
j_call: TRBJ2-1; v_call: TRBV9; clone_size: .; cdr3_aa: CASSAYSGLPYNEQFF
j_call: TRBJ2-3; v_call: TRBV15; clone_size: .; cdr3_aa: CATSRESVVSRDTQYF
j_call: TRBJ2-2; v_call: TRBV29-1; clone_size: .; cdr3_aa: CSVGPNTGELFF
j_call: TRBJ2-7; v_call: TRBV6-1; clone_size: .; cdr3_aa: CASSEIRGFGREDYEQYF
j_call: TRBJ1-1; v_call: TRBV10-3; clone_size: .; cdr3_aa: CAISESIGQGYTEAFF
j_call: TRBJ2-1; v_call: TRBV20-1; clone_size: .; cdr3_aa: CSARALAGDSGEQFF
j_call: TRBJ1-5; v_call: TRBV20-1; clone_size: .; cdr3_aa: CSARDKSEQPQHF
j_call: TRBJ2-2; v_call: TRBV9; clone_size: .; cdr3_aa: CASSKGSGNTGELFF
j_call: TRBJ2-7; v_call: TRBV10-3; clone_size: .; cdr3_aa: CAITRTSGSFINEQYF
j_call: TRBJ2-1; v_call: TRBV9; clone_size: .; cdr3_aa: CASSVGTGAGYNEQFF
j_call: TRBJ2-7; v_call: TRBV18; clone_size: medium-sized; cdr3_aa: CASSPPSQGFYEQYF
j_call: TRBJ1-1; v_call: TRBV19; clone_size: .; cdr3_aa: CASSIKAASEAFF
j_call: TRBJ2-3; v_call: TRBV7-8; clone_size: large; cdr3_aa: CASSSRGTSGLTDTQYF
j_call: TRBJ2-1; v_call: TRBV10-3; clone_size: .; cdr3_aa: CAIQTSGIRDEQFF